This T cell receptor (beta chain) was documented in a study of Graves' ophthalmopathy and Graves' hyperthyroidism. The germline V gene encodes CDR1 SGHTA and CDR2 FQGNSA. The CDR3 consists of 13 residues. With 4 bases removed from V and 5 bases from J, the gap between germline ends came to 12 bases. This clonotype was picked up many times. Its target is not known. Study-wide findings and caveats: The model flagged ophthalmopathy progression at about 71% sensitivity and around 72% specificity.

CDR3 regions of TCR beta were amplified from RNA transcripts. First-round RT-PCR employed HTBI primers, with a second-round multiplex PCR after it. Via MiXCR, TCRdb re-called the multiplex PCR reads, giving one row per CDR3 protein. The sample records over a million distinct CDR3 sequences, roughly 35% being singletons. If patients had other autoimmune diseases, uncontrolled infections, pregnancy or lactation, they were excluded. The clonotype was recovered from an adult man with Graves' hyperthyroidism. Material for sequencing was peripheral blood or thyroid tissue (not recorded which). The chain couples TRBV7-2 to TRBJ2-7; D is unclear. CDR3 region: CASSYGPRDEQYF. The CDR3, as DNA: TGTGCCAGCAGCTACGGACCCCGGGACGAGCAGTACTTC.